This T cell receptor beta chain was recorded in a study of technical replicates of blood from a handful of donors (dated by TCRdb to about 2017). Libraries were made using the immunoSEQ multiplex PCR assay. What TCRdb holds here is the immuneACCESS table cut down to in-frame rearrangements. Part of the clones is not present; checked against another copy, under half of the missing clones reflect an unresolved V gene, and the others are unexplained. The sample table records about 75,000 clones; about 97% of these occur just once. The top ten clones comprise roughly 0.3% of the sample. As concerns this clone: It has no known antigen specificity. The record has no base qualities; no much larger clone is one base away.

The CDR3 numbers 14 residues from cysteine through phenylalanine. Only CDR3 DNA remains: 42 bases, in frame from the first base. CDR1 and CDR2 were assigned from the germline V gene as SGHRS and YFSETQ. V has 0 bases trimmed and J has 6 bases trimmed; junction bases matching no gene number 3. The receptor was isolated from a human donor in good health. Sequenced: T cells isolated from PBMCs. The rearranged segments are TRBV5-1 and TRBJ2-1; the central 7 bases match TRBD2. The CDR3 region: CASSLASGFNEQFF. At the DNA level, the sequence is TGCGCCAGCAGCTTGGCTAGCGGATTCAATGAGCAGTTCTTC.